What follows is one T cell receptor beta chain and its context. TCRdb independently ran MiXCR on the 5' RACE reads; one entry per CDR3 protein. The sample has some 320,000 distinct CDR3 sequences, about 10% seen once. Germline CDR1 LGHDT, CDR2 YNNKEL (reference sequence). V dropped 4 bases and J dropped 3 bases, with 19 bases sitting between them. CDR3 length equals 17 residues. The source of the sample is a study of T cells after yellow fever vaccination. The clonotype comes from a man aged 18 to 35 who received the YFV17D yellow fever vaccine. The chain uses TRBV3-1 and TRBJ2-4, with a weak D call TRBD2 (6 bases). Specimen: CD4+ T cells sorted from PBMCs, collected 5 days after the yellow fever booster vaccination. The CDR3 nucleotides are TGTGCCAGCAGCCCGGGACTTCCCCGAAGTTTCAAAAACATTCAGTACTTC. Translating gives CASSPGLPRSFKNIQYF.